These 32 T cell receptor beta chains originate from one sample sequenced in a study of spatial heterogeneity in lung cancer. Study results and limitations: Tumor mutation counts were tracked by expanded intratumoral alpha and beta TCR counts.

Indicated time point: sample taken at primary tumor resection. MiXCR, run by TCRdb on the 5' RACE reads, gives a single entry per CDR3 protein. The table lists approximately 9,700 distinct CDR3 sequences, 10% to 15% of them singletons. Their antigen targets remain unknown. This material consisted of lung tumor tissue, taken at surgery. Receptors originate from a male donor with early-stage non-small cell lung cancer.

Ten or more counts support this clonotype. Little can be read into the size of this beta chain, an off-target read in a library designed for alpha chains. This rearrangement joins TRBV11-2 to TRBJ2-1; the match to TRBD2 covers 12 bases. From germline, CDR1 is SGHAT and CDR2 FQNNGV. V lost 4 bases to trimming and J lost 6 bases; unmatched junction nucleotides: 13. The CDR3 has 18 residues. CDR3 amino acids: CASSSSRLAGVSLNEQFF. CDR3 in DNA: TGTGCCAGCAGCTCGTCCCGACTAGCGGGAGTATCACTCAATGAGCAGTTCTTC.

By share of the sample, this clonotype is medium-sized (0.01 to 0.1%). Since the library was made to target alpha chains, this beta chain is a stray read and its abundance is not meaningful. The V and J genes are TRBV2 and TRBJ1-5; D may be TRBD1 (5 bases). Germline CDR1 is SNHLY and CDR2 is FYNNEI. Trimming removed 10 bases at V and 4 bases at J, with 20 bases between. The length of the CDR3 is 15 residues. CDR3 nucleotides: TGTGCCATCGGACGAGGGGCACAGGTTAATCAGCCCCAGCATTTT. Its protein product is CAIGRGAQVNQPQHF.

Of note for this clonotype: Because this beta chain is a stray read in a library intended to capture alpha chains, its abundance should not be given much weight. The rearrangement joins TRBV12-3 or TRBV12-4 to TRBJ2-3, with D tentatively TRBD2 (6 bases). The CDR3 has 15 amino acids. Deletions cut 3 bases from V and 4 bases from J, with 14 bases between. The CDR3 region has the DNA TGTGCCAGCAGTTTTAGTTTACTAGCTGCAGATACGCAGTATTTT. This translates into CASSFSLLAADTQYF.

This clonotype was found many times. This beta chain is a stray read from a library made for alpha chains; its abundance is not meaningful. The J gene is TRBJ2-5, the V gene TRBV6-2 or TRBV6-3; 7 bases agree with TRBD2. The length of the CDR3 is 15 residues. Germline CDR1 and CDR2: MNHEY and SVGEGT. With V trimmed by 5 bases and J by 2 bases, 8 bases remained unmatched. The CDR3 is CASSTQASGQETQYF. In nucleotides, the CDR3 is TGTGCCAGCAGTACTCAGGCTAGCGGACAAGAGACCCAGTACTTC.

Details on this clonotype: With the library built for alpha chains, this beta chain is off target and its frequency is not meaningful. The DNA for the CDR3 is TGCAGTGCTGGACTAGCGGTCTACAATGAGCAGTTCTTC. Translated, it gives CSAGLAVYNEQFF. The chain joins TRBV20-1 to TRBJ2-1, with 10 bases fitting TRBD2. This CDR3 has 13 residues. Germline V lookup: CDR1 DFQATT, CDR2 SNEGSKA (reference sequence). The V segment lost 5 bases and the J segment 3 bases; nucleotides outside the gene matches: 1.

This clonotype ranks as medium-sized (0.01 to 0.1%). This beta chain slipped into a library made for alpha chains as a stray read, so its size is not meaningful. CDR3 amino acids: CASSFMETQYF. The CDR3 DNA reads as TGTGCCAGCAGTTTTATGGAGACCCAGTACTTC. The chain joins TRBV12-3 or TRBV12-4 to TRBJ2-5; D is uncertain. The CDR3 has 11 amino acids. V lost 3 bases and J lost 5, with 4 bases in between.

This clonotype counts as medium-sized. Found in a library prepared for alpha chains, this beta chain is an off-target read, and its abundance has little meaning. The chain recombines TRBV4-1 with TRBJ2-5, with 14 bases fitting TRBD2. The V gene end was trimmed by 1 base and the J gene end by 5 bases; junction bases not matched to a gene: 18. CDR1 MGHRA and CDR2 YSYEKL come from the germline V gene. The CDR3 totals 21 residues. CDR3 in DNA: TGCGCCAGCAGCCAAGGTGGACTAGCGGGAGGTCGCTGGTCATTTGGGGAGACCCAGTACTTC. It encodes CASSQGGLAGGRWSFGETQYF.

This clonotype was seen at least ten times. Little can be read into the size of this beta chain, an off-target read in a library designed for alpha chains. This chain uses TRBV27 with TRBJ2-7, with 12 bases identical to TRBD2. The CDR3 covers 17 residues. With 10 bases clipped from V and 5 bases from J, the junction kept 18 bases outside the gene matches. Germline assignment: CDR1 MNHEY and CDR2 SMNVEV (reference sequence). Here the CDR3 reads CAKLVGTSGSLNHEQYF. The DNA for the CDR3 is TGTGCCAAACTAGTCGGGACTAGCGGGTCCCTGAACCACGAGCAGTACTTC.

This clonotype occurred many times. This beta chain is an unintended read in a library built for alpha chains; its size means little. The V gene is TRBV28, the J gene TRBJ2-3; TRBD2 matches 14 bases. From germline, CDR1 is MDHEN and CDR2 SYDVKM. This CDR3 has 16 amino acids. J was trimmed by 8 bases and V by 4 bases; bases with no gene match: 8. Here the CDR3 reads CASSSQGLAGVGTQYF. DNA of the CDR3: TGTGCCAGCAGTTCCCAGGGACTAGCGGGAGTTGGTACGCAGTATTTT.

There are many counts of this clonotype. The library was prepared for alpha chains; this beta chain is a stray read, so its frequency means little. This chain links TRBV28 with TRBJ2-3; D call uncertain. The germline V and J ends were trimmed by 3 bases and 5 bases, with 6 bases remaining between them. The CDR3 runs 12 residues. In germline, CDR1 is MDHEN, CDR2 SYDVKM. In DNA, the CDR3 is TGTGCCAGCAGTTTTTTGGGAGATACGCAGTATTTT. Translated: CASSFLGDTQYF. Based on the CDR3 plus reference TRBV28 and TRBJ2-3, the full variable domain is DVKVTQSSRYLVKRTGEKVFLECVQDMDHENMFWYRQDPGLGLRLIYFSYDVKMKEKGDIPEGYSVSREKKERFSLILESASTNQTSMYLCASSFLGDTQYFGPGTRLTVL.

The sample holds many counts of this clonotype. This beta chain turned up in a library designed for alpha chains; as an off-target read, its abundance says little. The V gene is TRBV7-2, the J gene TRBJ2-5; D unresolved. The CDR3 consists of 12 residues. Germline V gene data show CDR1 as SGHTA and CDR2 as FQGNSA. Trimming cost V 5 bases and J 4 bases, with 8 bases left between them. This CDR3 reads CASSPQLETQYF. The CDR3 DNA reads TGTGCCAGCAGCCCCCAATTAGAGACCCAGTACTTC.

Worth noting for this clonotype: A library made for alpha chains picked up this beta chain off target, so its size means little. This chain uses TRBV12-3 or TRBV12-4 with TRBJ2-5, with D unclear. CDR3 size: 12 residues. The V gene lost 3 bases and the J gene lost 5 bases, with 7 bases spanning the gap. The CDR3 DNA is TGTGCCAGCAGTTTCGTGACTGAGACCCAGTACTTC. Encoded protein: CASSFVTETQYF.

This clonotype was seen many times. For a library built for alpha chains, this beta chain is a stray read; little rests on its size. This chain uses TRBV19 with TRBJ2-7; 8 bases map to TRBD2. Looked up from germline, CDR1 is LNHDA and CDR2 is SQIVND (reference sequence). V trimming: 5 bases; J trimming: 6 bases; junction bases outside the gene matches: 9. The CDR3 covers 14 residues. The CDR3 here is CASSPSGGESEQYF. The CDR3 DNA reads TGTGCCAGTAGTCCCTCGGGAGGGGAGAGCGAGCAGTACTTC.

This clonotype was seen repeatedly, ten times or more. In a library made to pick up alpha chains, this beta chain is a stray read with a size that means little. The chain employs TRBV2 and TRBJ2-5, with D possibly being TRBD1 or TRBD2 (6 bases each). This CDR3 is 17 amino acids long. Trimming shortened V by 1 base and J by 1 base, and 16 bases separated the two germline ends. Germline V gives CDR1 SNHLY, CDR2 FYNNEI. The CDR3 sequence is CASSEGYNGGLQETQYF. As DNA, the CDR3 is TGTGCCAGCAGTGAAGGGTACAACGGGGGCCTCCAAGAGACCCAGTACTTC.

This clonotype was seen repeatedly, ten times or more. For a library built for alpha chains, this beta chain is a stray read; little rests on its size. The rearrangement uses TRBV27 and TRBJ2-1; D gene uncertain. V was cut by 5 bases and J by 2 bases, with 22 bases left in between. Germline CDR1 and CDR2: MNHEY and SMNVEV (reference sequence). The CDR3 contains 18 residues. CDR3 loop: CASSIVPPQELTYNEQFF. The CDR3 nucleotides read TGTGCCAGCAGTATCGTCCCGCCGCAGGAGCTAACCTACAATGAGCAGTTCTTC.

By share, this clonotype counts as medium-sized. In a library made to pick up alpha chains, this beta chain is a stray read with a size that means little. The chain uses TRBV6-5 and TRBJ2-3; D is perhaps TRBD1 (5 bases). The CDR3 is 14 residues long. Germline CDR1 is MNHEY and CDR2 is SVGAGI. V dropped 7 bases and J dropped 0 bases, with 11 bases sitting between them. The CDR3 loop reads CASKPGHSTDTQYF. CDR3 sequence (DNA): TGTGCCAGCAAACCAGGACATAGCACAGATACGCAGTATTTT.

This clonotype was counted at least ten times. A library prepared for alpha chains yielded this beta chain as an off-target read; its size is of little meaning. The chain has TRBV12-3 or TRBV12-4 and TRBJ2-3; 9 bases agree with TRBD2. The ends lost 6 bases at V and 2 bases at J; junction bases unmatched: 9. The CDR3 has 16 amino acids. CDR3 residues: CASSSEAGGFTDTQYF. The CDR3 bases are TGTGCCAGCAGCTCCGAAGCGGGAGGCTTCACAGATACGCAGTATTTT.

This clonotype appeared many times. A library prepared for alpha chains yielded this beta chain as an off-target read; its size is of little meaning. CDR3: CASSSFGQGTNQPQHF. CDR3 bases: TGTGCCAGCAGCTCCTTTGGACAGGGCACAAATCAGCCCCAGCATTTT. The rearrangement uses TRBV5-6 and TRBJ1-5, with 8 bases that match TRBD1. Germline trimming cut 3 bases from V and 4 bases from J; bases unmatched to any gene: 9. CDR3 length: 16 amino acids. Germline CDR1 is SGHDT and CDR2 is YYEEEE.

This clonotype was detected ten times or more. Found in a library prepared for alpha chains, this beta chain is an off-target read, and its abundance has little meaning. CDR3 sequence: CASRGGNTNTGELFF. In DNA, the CDR3 is TGTGCCAGTCGGGGAGGGAATACGAACACCGGGGAGCTGTTTTTT. J is TRBJ2-2 and V is TRBV11-3; TRBD2 agrees at 7 bases. CDR1 is SGHNT, CDR2 YENEEA, per germline. J gave up 0 bases and V 9 bases, and 7 bases lay outside the gene matches. The CDR3 contains 15 residues.

By share, this clonotype ranks as medium-sized (0.01 to 0.1%). This beta chain was picked up by a library intended for alpha chains and is off target, so its count carries little meaning. The rearrangement joins TRBV6-5 to TRBJ1-5; 9 bases map to TRBD1. This CDR3 spans 16 amino acids. J was trimmed by 4 bases and V by 4 bases; bases with no gene match: 8. Germline-derived CDR1 and CDR2 are MNHEY and SVGAGI. The chain's CDR3 is CASSSLTGGENQPQHF. CDR3 in DNA: TGTGCCAGCAGTTCTCTAACAGGGGGCGAAAATCAGCCCCAGCATTTT.

This clonotype was seen repeatedly, ten times or more. This beta chain represents an off-target read in a library built for alpha chains; its size is of limited meaning. The chain joins TRBV4-2 to TRBJ1-2; D might be TRBD1 (5 bases). The germline V and J ends were trimmed by 6 bases and 4 bases, with 24 bases remaining between them. The CDR3 has 17 amino acids. The V gene's germline CDR1 is LGHNA and CDR2 YNFKEQ. DNA for the CDR3: TGTGCCAGCAGTGAAGAGCATCTGGGGGGAGCGGCCTATGGCTACACCTTC. Protein product: CASSEEHLGGAAYGYTF.

About this clonotype: This beta chain slipped into a library made for alpha chains as a stray read, so its size is not meaningful. V is TRBV27 and J is TRBJ1-5; D ambiguous. Germline V gives CDR1 MNHEY, CDR2 SMNVEV (reference sequence). The length of the CDR3 is 13 residues. V lost 1 base and J lost 2, with 3 bases in between. The CDR3: CASSLFGNQPQHF. The DNA for the CDR3 is TGTGCCAGCAGTTTATTCGGCAATCAGCCCCAGCATTTT.

This clonotype was recorded many times. In a library made to pick up alpha chains, this beta chain is a stray read with a size that means little. The chain links TRBV11-3 to TRBJ1-1; D possibly corresponds to TRBD1 (6 bases). The CDR3 consists of 16 residues. Germline V gene sequence: CDR1 SGHNT, CDR2 YENEEA. Deletions cut 0 bases from V and 5 bases from J, with 16 bases between. The CDR3 spells CASSLDGFDRKTEAFF. As DNA, the CDR3 is TGTGCCAGCAGCTTAGATGGATTTGACAGGAAGACTGAAGCTTTCTTT.

Worth noting for this clonotype: This beta chain turned up in a library designed for alpha chains; as an off-target read, its abundance says little. The rearrangement links TRBV4-1 to TRBJ1-2; TRBD1 aligns across 8 bases. The germline CDR1 and CDR2 sequences are MGHRA and YSYEKL. V was clipped by 0 bases and J by 4 bases; unmatched bases: 4. This CDR3 has 15 residues. CDR3 bases: TGCGCCAGCAGCCAAGACGACAGGGGCTCCTATGGCTACACCTTC. Translating it yields CASSQDDRGSYGYTF.

In its sample, this clonotype was seen many times. This beta chain was picked up by a library intended for alpha chains and is off target, so its count carries little meaning. The chain carries TRBV5-1 and TRBJ1-1; D unclear. The V gene lost 3 bases and the J gene lost 6 bases, with 21 bases spanning the gap. The CDR3 totals 16 residues. Germline assignment: CDR1 SGHRS and CDR2 YFSETQ. In nucleotides, the CDR3 is TGCGCCAGCAGCTCTAGCTGGGGAGGCAGTGGGGCTGAAGCTTTCTTT. It encodes CASSSSWGGSGAEAFF.

Points on this clonotype: Found in a library prepared for alpha chains, this beta chain is an off-target read, and its abundance has little meaning. The chain links TRBV28 to TRBJ2-3, with TRBD1 matching 8 bases. V trimming: 3 bases; J trimming: 1 base; junction bases outside the gene matches: 12. The CDR3 covers 18 residues. Germline CDR1 MDHEN, CDR2 SYDVKM. CDR3 DNA sequence: TGTGCCAGCAGTTTGTACAGCAGGGGGCTTAGAGGCACAGATACGCAGTATTTT. The encoded protein is CASSLYSRGLRGTDTQYF.

This clonotype was recorded many times. The size of this beta chain means little, since it is a stray read in a library made for alpha chains. The V call is TRBV14, the J call TRBJ1-2; D is ambiguous. Trimming took off 4 bases at V and 7 bases at J, with 16 bases between the two ends. The germline CDR1 and CDR2 sequences are SGHDN and FVKESK. This CDR3 contains 14 residues. The CDR3 loop reads CASSLGPRGAGYTF. CDR3 DNA: TGTGCCAGCAGCCTCGGGCCCCGAGGAGCTGGCTACACCTTC.

Concerning this clonotype: The library was built for alpha chains, so this beta chain is an off-target read and its size means little. For the CDR3, the DNA is TGTGCCAGCAGTCAAGAACAGGGGGCGCACTCATTCTTC. Encoded protein: CASSQEQGAHSFF. This chain connects TRBV12-3 or TRBV12-4 to TRBJ2-1; 9 positions match TRBD1. CDR3 length: 13 amino acids. The V and J ends lost 5 bases and 16 bases, in that order; junction bases with no gene match: 12.

This clonotype was counted at least ten times. Because the library targeted alpha chains, this beta chain is an off-target read whose size means little. This chain links TRBV7-2 with TRBJ2-4, with 9 bases lining up with TRBD2. CDR1 is SGHTA and CDR2 is FQGNSA in the germline V gene. Trimming removed 0 bases from V and 2 bases from J; junction bases left unmatched: 8. The CDR3 covers 18 residues. For the CDR3, the DNA is TGTGCCAGCAGCTTAGCGCCGCGGACTAGCGTATCCAAAAACATTCAGTACTTC. It is translated as CASSLAPRTSVSKNIQYF.

This clonotype is medium-sized within its sample. This beta chain is off target for a library built for alpha chains, so its abundance means little. V gene TRBV6-1 combines with J gene TRBJ1-1; 8 bases line up with TRBD1. V was clipped by 7 bases and J by 1 base; unmatched bases: 11. Germline CDR1 is MNHNS and CDR2 is SASEGT. CDR3 size: 16 residues. This chain's CDR3 is CASIGGRGRWNTEAFF. DNA of the CDR3: TGTGCCAGCATCGGTGGCAGGGGGCGATGGAACACTGAAGCTTTCTTT.

In the case of this clonotype: This beta chain is off target for a library built for alpha chains, so its abundance means little. The chain employs TRBV7-3 and TRBJ2-3, with 9 nucleotides matching TRBD2. This CDR3 is built from 16 residues. Germline V gene sequence: CDR1 SGHTA, CDR2 FQGTGA. V lost 5 bases and J lost 4; bases outside the gene matches: 10. The CDR3 DNA follows: TGTGCCAGCAGCGGGGTGGGTAGCGGGAGTCCAGATACGCAGTATTTT. Translating gives CASSGVGSGSPDTQYF.

Details on this clonotype: As an off-target read in a library built for alpha chains, this beta chain has a frequency of little significance. The rearrangement joins TRBV20-1 to TRBJ1-4; D gene uncertain. The V end was cut by 2 bases, the J end by 5 bases, with 12 bases between. The CDR3 is made up of 14 amino acids. The germline V gene encodes CDR1 DFQATT and CDR2 SNEGSKA (reference sequence). In DNA, the CDR3 is TGCAGTGCTAGAATGATAAACTCAAATGAAAAACTGTTTTTT. Its translation is CSARMINSNEKLFF.